This TCR beta chain was obtained from a study of blood T cell repertoires in COVID-19. Measured with immunoSEQ multiplex PCR; TCRdb has only the in-frame clones, and not every one. The sample carries fewer than 250,000 clones, approximately 83% recorded once. Living in 24 US areas, the participants were between about 18 and 90 years of age. V gave up 5 bases and J gave up 5 bases; unmatched junction bases: 8. Germline loops: CDR1 SEHNR, CDR2 FQNEAQ (reference sequence). The CDR3 covers 14 residues. The chain has TRBV7-9 and TRBJ2-5, with 7 positions matching TRBD1. The TCR was taken from a woman in her 40s with acute COVID-19. The sequencing sample was made of PBMCs or T cells enriched from blood (not recorded which). Here the CDR3 reads CASSLGTERETQYF. DNA of the CDR3: TGTGCCAGCAGCCTAGGGACAGAACGGGAGACCCAGTACTTC.